These 8 T cell receptor beta chains were all obtained from the same sample, sequenced in a study of vaccination and CD4 T cells after COVID-19. Sequencing of the DNA from cultured CD4+ T cells was carried out with the Oncomine TCR Beta short-read assay. TCRdb re-called the PCR reads through MiXCR, storing one row per CDR3 protein. This sample has around 17,000 distinct CDR3 sequences, with 55% found just once. The treatment is: roughly ten-day PBMC culture with coronavirus spike peptide pools or control peptides (ViraFEST assay). No antigen is known for these receptors. Sequencing input: CD4+ T cells from blood, cultured in vitro. The receptors here all came from a human donor who had recovered from COVID-19.

The genes are TRBV10-2 and TRBJ2-7, with 8 positions matching TRBD2. Germline V gene lookup returns CDR1 WSHSY and CDR2 SAAADI. V was pared by 6 bases and J by 3 bases, with 7 bases of the junction left unmatched. This CDR3 is built from 14 residues. CDR3 DNA: TGCGCCAGCAGGACAGCGGGAGTAAGCTACGAGCAGTACTTC. It yields the protein CASRTAGVSYEQYF.

This clonotype was observed once. V gene TRBV10-3 combines with J gene TRBJ2-5; 8 bases line up with TRBD1. The J segment lost 4 bases and the V segment lost 10 bases, leaving 11 bases of the junction unmatched. CDR3 size: 14 residues. CDR1 is ENHRY and CDR2 is SYGVKD in the germline V gene. CDR3 region: CATRNGQGAETQYF. CDR3 DNA: TGTGCCACCAGAAATGGGCAGGGGGCAGAGACCCAGTACTTC.

This clonotype has more than one count but fewer than ten. The chain is built from TRBV7-8 and TRBJ1-5; D is possibly TRBD1 (5 bases). This CDR3 has 17 residues. Germline V gene data show CDR1 as SGHVS and CDR2 as FQNEAQ. The V end lost 1 base, the J end lost 6 bases, and 19 bases lay between the germline ends. For the CDR3, the DNA is TGTGCCAGCAGCTTAGATGTATGGCGGGGACGGAGTCAGCCCCAGCATTTT. It translates to CASSLDVWRGRSQPQHF.

The V call is TRBV27, the J call TRBJ2-5, with TRBD1 as a possible D gene (6 bases). V dropped 3 bases and J dropped 7 bases, with 12 bases sitting between them. Germline assignment: CDR1 MNHEY and CDR2 SMNVEV (reference sequence). This CDR3 comprises 13 residues. Here the CDR3 reads CASSLAGVGTQYF. CDR3 coding DNA: TGTGCCAGCAGTTTGGCAGGGGTCGGGACCCAGTACTTC.

The chain carries TRBV30 and TRBJ2-1, with 9 bases identical to TRBD1. With V trimmed by 1 base and J by 7 bases, 5 bases remained unmatched. This CDR3 is built from 14 residues. Germline loops: CDR1 GTSNPN, CDR2 SVGIG (reference sequence). This CDR3 reads CAWSAWTGDNEQFF. For the CDR3, the DNA is TGTGCCTGGAGTGCCTGGACAGGGGATAATGAGCAGTTCTTC.

The chain uses TRBV19 and TRBJ2-3; 11 bases align to TRBD1. The CDR3 runs to 16 residues. From germline, CDR1 is LNHDA and CDR2 SQIVND (reference sequence). J was trimmed by 3 bases and V by 7 bases; bases with no gene match: 9. CDR3 DNA sequence: TGTGCCAGTACCCCGGACAGGGGGCTTCGGACAGATACGCAGTATTTT. It is translated as CASTPDRGLRTDTQYF.

In DNA, the CDR3 is TGTGCCAGCAGTTTAGGGGGAAGGGTTTGGTCCTTGAACACTGAAGCTTTCTTT. This translates into CASSLGGRVWSLNTEAFF. V and J are TRBV28 and TRBJ1-1; a possible D gene is TRBD1 (5 bases). CDR1 is MDHEN and CDR2 is SYDVKM in the germline V gene. The CDR3 is made up of 18 amino acids. V was pared by 2 bases and J by 0 bases, with 19 bases between.

V is TRBV12-3 or TRBV12-4 and J is TRBJ1-1; TRBD1 agrees at 7 bases. The CDR3 is 11 residues long. Losses at the gene ends were 5 bases for V and 11 bases for J; bases not matched to a gene: 5. The CDR3 region is CASSITGDAFF. The CDR3 nucleotides are TGTGCCAGCAGTATTACAGGGGACGCTTTCTTT.